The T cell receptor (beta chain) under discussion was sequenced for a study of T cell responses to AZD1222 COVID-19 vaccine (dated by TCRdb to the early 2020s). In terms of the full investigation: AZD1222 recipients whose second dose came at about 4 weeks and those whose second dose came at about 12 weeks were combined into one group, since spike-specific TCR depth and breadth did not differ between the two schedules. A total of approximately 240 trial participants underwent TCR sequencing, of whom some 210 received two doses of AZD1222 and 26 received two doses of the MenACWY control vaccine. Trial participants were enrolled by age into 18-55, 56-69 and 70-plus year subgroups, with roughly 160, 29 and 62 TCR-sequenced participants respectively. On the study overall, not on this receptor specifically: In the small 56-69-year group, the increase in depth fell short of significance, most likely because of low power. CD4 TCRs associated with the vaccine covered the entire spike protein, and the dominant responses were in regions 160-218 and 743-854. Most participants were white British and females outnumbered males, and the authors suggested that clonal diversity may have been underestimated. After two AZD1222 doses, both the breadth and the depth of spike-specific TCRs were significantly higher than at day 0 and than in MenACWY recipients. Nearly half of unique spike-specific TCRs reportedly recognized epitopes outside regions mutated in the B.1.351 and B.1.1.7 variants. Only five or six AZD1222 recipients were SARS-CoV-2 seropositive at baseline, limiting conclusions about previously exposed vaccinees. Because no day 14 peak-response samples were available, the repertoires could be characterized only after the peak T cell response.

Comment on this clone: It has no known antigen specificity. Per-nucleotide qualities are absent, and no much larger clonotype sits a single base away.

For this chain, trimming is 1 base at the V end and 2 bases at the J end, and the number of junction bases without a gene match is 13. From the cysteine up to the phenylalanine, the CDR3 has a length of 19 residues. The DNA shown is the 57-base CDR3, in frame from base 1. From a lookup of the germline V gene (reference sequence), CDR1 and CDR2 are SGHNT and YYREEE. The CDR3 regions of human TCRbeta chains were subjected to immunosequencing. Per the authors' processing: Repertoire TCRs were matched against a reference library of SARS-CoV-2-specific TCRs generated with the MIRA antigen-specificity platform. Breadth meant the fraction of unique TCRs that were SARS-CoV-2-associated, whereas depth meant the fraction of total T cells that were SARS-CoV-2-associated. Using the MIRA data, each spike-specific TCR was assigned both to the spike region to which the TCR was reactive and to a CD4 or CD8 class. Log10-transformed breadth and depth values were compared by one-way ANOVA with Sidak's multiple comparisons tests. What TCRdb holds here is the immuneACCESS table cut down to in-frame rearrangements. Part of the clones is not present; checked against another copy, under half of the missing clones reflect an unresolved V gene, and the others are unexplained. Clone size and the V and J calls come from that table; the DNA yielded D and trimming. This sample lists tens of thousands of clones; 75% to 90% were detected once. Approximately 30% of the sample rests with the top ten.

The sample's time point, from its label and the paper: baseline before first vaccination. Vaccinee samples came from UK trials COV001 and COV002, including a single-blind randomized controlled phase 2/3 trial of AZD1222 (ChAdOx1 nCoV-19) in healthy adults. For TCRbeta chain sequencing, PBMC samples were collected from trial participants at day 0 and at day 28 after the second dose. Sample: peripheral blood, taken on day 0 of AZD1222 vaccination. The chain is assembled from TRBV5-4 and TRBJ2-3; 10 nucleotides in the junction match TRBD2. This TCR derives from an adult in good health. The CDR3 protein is CASSLSGRAQSYLTDTQYF. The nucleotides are TGTGCCAGCAGCTTGAGCGGGAGGGCCCAGAGCTACCTCACAGATACGCAGTATTTT.